This paragraph reports one TCR beta chain. Its antigen specificity is not known. No base quality information exists; no much larger clone differs at one position. The data derive from a study of PD-L1 blockade in urothelial cancer (dated by TCRdb to the late 2010s). Context from the whole study: Every patient began therapy around 2014 and was given atezolizumab 1,200 mg intravenously every 3 weeks. Blood samples were analyzed 3 weeks after the start of treatment (second dose) and 6 weeks after the start of treatment. In the same patients who had TCR sequencing, pretreatment tumors also underwent whole exome sequencing and RNA sequencing. Durable clinical benefit was achieved by nine patients but not by the remaining 20. An ECOG performance status of 0 or 1 was recorded for the patients, and 0 to 3 prior chemotherapy regimens had been received by the patients. Pretreatment tumor samples, along with matched peripheral blood serially collected before and after atezolizumab treatment, were subjected to TCR sequencing. Twenty-five of 29 patients were identified as males with urothelial cancer of bladder origin, and a prior smoking history was reported by 18 of 29 patients. The study was an exploratory multi-omic analysis of somatic, immune and clinical correlates of response to PD-L1 blockade with atezolizumab in urothelial cancer. Blood samples gave median yields of about 150,000 T cells and tens of thousands of unique TCRs, along with a median clonality of around 0.08. Pretreatment blood TCR-seq was available for nearly 30 patients, at least one posttreatment blood collection was obtained for around 24 patients, and tumor TCR-seq was available for around 24 patients. Durable clinical benefit was defined as progression-free survival longer than 6 months, and TCR features were also tested against progression-free and overall survival. Study-level results and caveats: Small sample size (n of about 30) and many exploratory analyses mean the results are intended to be hypothesis-generating. At 3 weeks after the start of treatment, tumor-associated TCR clones in peripheral blood had expanded more in patients with durable benefit (n ≈ 20, p = 0.022). Improved progression-free and overall survival was associated with having pretreatment peripheral blood TCR clonality below the median.

Synthetic TCR analog templates were spiked into each PCR to estimate absolute template abundance from read counts. The immunoSEQ assay was used to amplify TCRbeta CDR3 regions from genomic DNA with bias-controlled V and J gene primers. Sequencing of rearranged TCRbeta segments was performed at approximately 20X coverage. As for how the authors treated the data: Sequencing errors were corrected by clustering and CDR3s were annotated against IMGT to assign V, D and J genes. Downstream analyses used only productive TCRbeta rearrangements, leaving out any out-of-frame or stop-codon sequences. To compute clonality, Shannon entropy was normalized by the log of the number of unique productive sequences and then subtracted from one. Clones differing between time points or between blood and tumor were identified using Fisher's exact test with Benjamini-Hochberg correction, with an adjusted p below 0.01 applied as the threshold. TCRdb obtained this table from immuneACCESS and retained in-frame rearrangements with V and J assigned. These tables miss some clones; where compared with another copy, unresolved V genes account for less than half of the shortfall, and the remainder is unexplained. Clonal size and the V and J genes are those of that table, whereas D and trimming came from the DNA. The sample table shows 60,000 or so clones, and 81% are seen once. In total, the top ten clones hold 3.2% of the sample.

Per the publication, the time point label means: pretreatment peripheral blood. The cohort comprised roughly 30 patients with locally advanced or metastatic urothelial carcinoma treated at Memorial Sloan Kettering on a trial protocol. Peripheral blood mononuclear cells were collected pretreatment and during treatment, with between 1 and 8 total time points obtained per patient. The Qiagen DNeasy Blood extraction kit was used to purify genomic DNA from total PBMCs and from tumor samples. PBMCs were collected pretreatment and during treatment, and were isolated and stored as previously described. CDR1 and CDR2, per the germline V gene (reference sequence), are SGHNT and YYREEE. There are 13 amino acids in the CDR3, from cysteine to phenylalanine inclusive. Only the CDR3 DNA stays, 39 bases, in frame from base 1.

Sequenced material: PBMCs, taken around atezolizumab (anti-PD-L1) treatment. This TCR derives from a man aged 65 to 79 with urothelial cancer. This sequence uses TRBV5-4 and TRBJ2-5; no D gene can be assigned with confidence. The J call may be in error: the DNA end matches TRBJ2-7 better. The DNA sequence follows: TGTGCCAGCAGCTTGGCCCGGTCCTACGAGCAGTACTTC. Its amino acids are CASSLARSYEQYF.